This T cell receptor beta chain is drawn from a study of OX40 agonist ivuxolimab in advanced cancers. On the study more broadly: Participants averaged roughly 60 years of age (range about 23 to 79) and were roughly 80% male. Having had anti-PD-1, anti-PD-L1 or anti-CTLA-4 therapy before was allowed, and over 35% had some. Findings of the study overall: In the 0.1 to 3.0 mg/kg range, CD4+ and CD8+ blood T cells had expanded clonally by week 6.

As concerns this clone: The antigen is not known.

People who had autoimmune disease history or systemic immunosuppression were excluded. Method: immunoSEQ multiplex PCR; TCRdb's copy keeps in-frame clones and lacks some. The data hold some 67,000 clones, with around nine tenths observed a single time. From germline, CDR1 is SGHRS and CDR2 YFSETQ. The CDR3 has 16 residues. Deletions cut 0 bases from V and 2 bases from J, with 13 bases between. The V call is TRBV5-1, the J call TRBJ2-3; D may be TRBD1 (5 bases). This receptor was obtained from an adult with an advanced solid tumor such as melanoma, head and neck, liver or kidney cancer. The sample was CD4+ or CD8+ T cells sorted from blood, taken in a trial of the OX40 agonist ivuxolimab. CDR3 residues: CASSLGQFLFTDTQYF. The CDR3 DNA is TGCGCCAGCAGCTTGGGACAGTTTCTTTTCACAGATACGCAGTATTTT.